The 15 T cell receptor beta chains below come from one sample, sequenced in a study of blood T cell repertoires in COVID-19. The data were produced by immunoSEQ multiplex PCR, yet TCRdb's version contains in-frame clones alone and is incomplete. The table shows about 92,000 clones, with less than 75% occurring only once. Input material: peripheral blood. These receptors were collected from a woman in her sixties or seventies in a cohort sampled during active or convalescent COVID-19.

The chain uses TRBV5-1 and TRBJ2-5; 7 nucleotides align to TRBD2. The CDR3 is made up of 16 amino acids. V was pared by 4 bases and J by 0 bases, with 9 bases of the junction left unmatched. Germline V gene sequence: CDR1 SGHRS, CDR2 YFSETQ. The CDR3 nucleotides are TGCGCCAGCAGCGGGAGGGGTGGATACCACCAAGAGACCCAGTACTTC. It specifies CASSGRGGYHQETQYF.

Here the CDR3 DNA reads TGTGCCAGCAGCTTAGCGCAGGGGTTTGATACGCAGTATTTT. It encodes CASSLAQGFDTQYF. The J gene is TRBJ2-3, the V gene TRBV7-9; possibly TRBD1 for D (6 bases). Trimming shortened V by 0 bases and J by 6 bases, and 10 bases separated the two germline ends. In germline, CDR1 is SEHNR, CDR2 FQNEAQ (reference sequence). This CDR3 is 14 amino acids long.

The chain is built from TRBV9 and TRBJ1-2, with 7 bases fitting TRBD1. The germline V gene has CDR1 SGDLS and CDR2 YYNGEE. The CDR3 is 14 residues long. Losses at the gene ends were 0 bases for V and 4 bases for J; bases not matched to a gene: 3. The CDR3 DNA reads TGTGCCAGCAGCGTAGCGCGGACAGGCTATGGCTACACCTTC. Translated, it gives CASSVARTGYGYTF.

This rearrangement joins TRBV7-2 to TRBJ2-7; 11 bases fit TRBD1. CDR3 length: 14 residues. V was clipped by 4 bases and J by 3 bases; unmatched bases: 2. Germline CDR1 SGHTA, CDR2 FQGNSA. The CDR3 coding sequence is TGTGCCAGCAGCTGGGGGACAGGGGGCTACGAGCAGTACTTC. Its protein is CASSWGTGGYEQYF.

This clone showed up just a few times. This sequence joins TRBV18 and TRBJ2-1; 8 nucleotides agree with TRBD1. The CDR3 runs 15 residues. V gave up 2 bases and J gave up 3 bases; unmatched junction bases: 3. CDR1 and CDR2 from the germline V gene are KGHSH and LQKENI. The DNA of the CDR3 is TGTGCCAGCTCACCAGGGACAGGTCGCTACAATGAGCAGTTCTTC. Amino acids: CASSPGTGRYNEQFF.

The gene calls are TRBV6-2 or TRBV6-3 and TRBJ2-2; no clear D. Germline V lookup: CDR1 MNHEY, CDR2 SVGEGT. Trimming took off 4 bases at V and 2 bases at J, with 5 bases between the two ends. This CDR3 region has 13 residues. The CDR3 is CASSWLNTGELFF. The CDR3 nucleotides read TGTGCCAGCAGTTGGCTTAACACCGGGGAGCTGTTTTTT.

This chain links TRBV3-1 (or the pseudogene TRBV3-2) with TRBJ2-3; possibly TRBD2 for D (5 bases). The germline V gene has CDR1 LGHDT and CDR2 YNNKEL (reference sequence). The CDR3 totals 17 residues. The V gene lost 1 base and the J gene lost 5 bases, with 19 bases spanning the gap. In nucleotides, the CDR3 is TGTGCCAGCAGCCAAGGAGTTGGCGGGCGGAGGCAAGATACGCAGTATTTT. Residues: CASSQGVGGRRQDTQYF.

The chain combines TRBV6-5 with TRBJ1-5, with 7 bases that match TRBD1. V shed 6 bases, J shed 5 bases, and the junction held 4 bases outside the gene matches. Germline V lookup: CDR1 MNHEY, CDR2 SVGAGI. CDR3 length: 13 amino acids. CDR3 loop: CASSRGAYQPQHF. The CDR3 bases are TGTGCCAGCAGCAGGGGGGCCTATCAGCCCCAGCATTTT.

Turning to this clone: Other DNA sequences from this sample encode an identical CDR3 as well. The CDR3 DNA reads as TGTGCCAGCAGACCGGGACAGGGATTATACGAGCAGTACTTC. Translated: CASRPGQGLYEQYF. V gene TRBV2 combines with J gene TRBJ2-7; TRBD1 matches 9 bases. Germline-derived CDR1 and CDR2 are SNHLY and FYNNEI. This CDR3 has 14 amino acids. With V trimmed by 6 bases and J by 4 bases, 7 bases remained unmatched. The variable domain in full, with the rest retrieved from reference TRBV2 and TRBJ2-7, is EPEVTQTPSHQVTQMGQEVILRCVPISNHLYFYWYRQILGQKVEFLVSFYNNEISEKSEIFDDQFSVERPDGSNFTLKIRSTKLEDSAMYFCASRPGQGLYEQYFGPGTRLTVT.

This sequence joins TRBV5-1 and TRBJ2-1, with 11 bases matching TRBD1. Germline V gene lookup returns CDR1 SGHRS and CDR2 YFSETQ. With V trimmed by 7 bases and J by 7 bases, 4 bases remained unmatched. The CDR3 loop spans 13 amino acids. The CDR3 region has the DNA TGCGCCAGCGGGACAGGGGGACGAAATGAGCAGTTCTTC. This gives the protein CASGTGGRNEQFF.

The table lists this clone with a few counts. The chain combines TRBV2 with TRBJ1-2; TRBD1 is a possible D gene (6 bases). This CDR3 spans 13 amino acids. Trimming removed 0 bases at V and 8 bases at J, with 10 bases between. Germline-derived CDR1 and CDR2 are SNHLY and FYNNEI. The CDR3 protein is CASSEARGAGYTF. CDR3 bases: TGTGCCAGCAGTGAAGCGCGGGGGGCAGGCTACACCTTC.

The chain joins TRBV4-1 to TRBJ2-5; 7 bases are shared with TRBD1. Trimming removed 1 base from V and 1 base from J; junction bases left unmatched: 6. Germline CDR1 reads MGHRA; CDR2 reads YSYEKL. CDR3 length equals 16 residues. The CDR3 is CASSQVDRPFQETQYF. The CDR3, as DNA: TGCGCCAGCAGCCAAGTGGACAGGCCTTTCCAAGAGACCCAGTACTTC.

This chain connects TRBV5-1 to TRBJ2-1; no reliable D call. V was shortened by 0 bases and J by 9 bases, with 13 bases between the two germline ends. This CDR3 is built from 14 residues. Germline CDR1 SGHRS, CDR2 YFSETQ. CDR3 nucleotides: TGCGCCAGCAGCTTGGTGATGCGCGCACCTGAGCAGTTCTTC. Encoded protein: CASSLVMRAPEQFF.

This clone was found a few times. V is TRBV6-5 and J is TRBJ1-2; no reliable D call. The germline V gene encodes CDR1 MNHEY and CDR2 SVGAGI. Trimming stripped 2 bases from V and 4 bases from J, with 17 bases between. The length of the CDR3 is 16 residues. Here the CDR3 DNA reads TGTGCCAGCAGTTACCCTAGCGGAGGGCGGAGCTATGGCTACACCTTC. Encoded protein: CASSYPSGGRSYGYTF.

The chain carries TRBV18 and TRBJ2-7; 7 bases match TRBD1. This CDR3 region has 14 residues. V trimming: 3 bases; J trimming: 6 bases; junction bases outside the gene matches: 8. Germline lookup yields CDR1 KGHSH and CDR2 LQKENI. This CDR3 reads CASSPDDRVGEQYF. The DNA of the CDR3 is TGTGCCAGCTCACCGGATGACAGGGTGGGCGAGCAGTACTTC.